The entry below gives a single T cell receptor beta chain sequence along with its context. Its antigen is unidentified. Data came from immunoSEQ multiplex PCR; TCRdb stores just in-frame clones and leaves some out. Of hundreds of thousands of clones in the sample, around four fifths were seen once. This sample was included in a study of cytomegalovirus exposure and HLA in healthy donors. Study-wide results and limits: Most observed TCR sequences were rare, whereas some public TCRs were detected in many donors. The investigators catalogued 164 TCR beta chains as cytomegalovirus-associated. The classifier reportedly diagnosed cytomegalovirus status with high sensitivity and specificity.

CDR1 and CDR2 from the germline V gene are LNHNV and YYDKDF (reference sequence). Trimming removed 5 bases at V and 4 bases at J, with 18 bases between. The CDR3 sequence is 16 residues long. Sequencing was performed on PBMCs. The chain combines TRBV15 with TRBJ1-5, with a tentative D call TRBD1 (5 bases). The source of this sequence is a woman aged 25-40 years in good health and CMV-seropositive. As DNA, the CDR3 is TGTGCCACCAGCGAGCACTACGGGACGGAGAATCAGCCCCAGCATTTT. Its protein product is CATSEHYGTENQPQHF.